The table lists the clone carrying this TCR beta chain with a few counts. The sample belongs to a study of CD8+ T cells in alopecia areata. The CDR3 spans 16 residues. Germline V gives CDR1 SGHRS, CDR2 YFSETQ. Trimming took 1 base from V and 1 from J, leaving 12 bases between them. The sample's treatment: oral pan-JAK inhibitor, 5-10 mg twice daily. The investigators collected lesional scalp punch biopsies and peripheral blood from alopecia areata patients. As the sequencing template, cDNA was produced by extracting RNA and reverse transcribing it. Profiling relied on immunoSEQ multiplex PCR, and the TCRdb table lists in-frame clones only, not all of them. The repertoire holds 150,000 to 200,000 clones, 60% seen once, with under 1.2% in the top ten.

The sample in question was CD4+ T cells sorted from blood, obtained at week 24, from a patient treated with tofacitinib. This clonotype originated in a human donor with alopecia areata. The V call is TRBV5-1, the J call TRBJ2-1, with unresolved D. CDR3 in amino acids: CASSLLGLQSYNEQFF. The DNA for the CDR3 is TGCGCCAGCAGCTTGTTAGGCCTCCAATCCTACAATGAGCAGTTCTTC.